These T cell receptor beta chains were read from a single sample in a study of blood T cells in healthy people across ages. TCRdb re-derived calls from the 5' RACE reads in MiXCR, one entry per CDR3 protein. The table has about 600,000 distinct CDR3 sequences, less than 60% seen once. The sequenced material came from blood. Receptors were obtained from a man older than 75 in good health. Both conserved end residues are part of each CDR3. D genes are given only for firm matches. Clone size is given for some rows only: seen once, a few or many times, or a class if the clone is expanded.

v_call: TRBV27
clone_size: NA
j_call: TRBJ1-2
d_call: NA
cdr3_aa: CASSLAPSNYGYTF
cdr3_nt: TGTGCCAGCAGTTTGGCCCCATCTAACTATGGCTACACCTTC

v_call: TRBV3-1
clone_size: NA
j_call: TRBJ2-2
d_call: NA
cdr3_aa: CASSQERPGELFF
cdr3_nt: TGTGCCAGCAGCCAAGAGAGACCCGGGGAGCTGTTTTTT

v_call: TRBV4-3
clone_size: NA
j_call: TRBJ2-2
d_call: TRBD2
cdr3_aa: CASSPNPGGDTGELFF
cdr3_nt: TGCGCCAGCAGCCCAAACCCCGGGGGGGACACCGGGGAGCTGTTTTTT

v_call: TRBV10-3
clone_size: few
j_call: TRBJ2-1
d_call: TRBD2
cdr3_aa: CAISARAGGETNNEQFF
cdr3_nt: TGTGCCATCAGTGCCCGAGCGGGGGGGGAAACAAACAATGAGCAGTTCTTC

v_call: TRBV6-2/TRBV6-3
clone_size: NA
j_call: TRBJ2-1
d_call: TRBD2
cdr3_aa: CASSSPGGSWNEQFF
cdr3_nt: TGTGCCAGCAGTTCTCCTGGCGGGAGCTGGAATGAGCAGTTCTTC

v_call: TRBV20-1
clone_size: NA
j_call: TRBJ2-1
d_call: TRBD1
cdr3_aa: CSARDTGTGIHNEQFF
cdr3_nt: TGCAGTGCTAGAGATACCGGGACAGGGATTCACAATGAGCAGTTCTTC

v_call: TRBV20-1
clone_size: few
j_call: TRBJ2-1
d_call: NA
cdr3_aa: CSARGREQFF
cdr3_nt: TGCAGTGCTAGGGGGCGTGAGCAGTTCTTC

v_call: TRBV5-6
clone_size: few
j_call: TRBJ2-3
d_call: NA
cdr3_aa: CASSLKVPTDTQYF
cdr3_nt: TGTGCCAGCAGCCTCAAGGTTCCCACAGATACGCAGTATTTT

v_call: TRBV24-1
clone_size: NA
j_call: TRBJ2-1
d_call: TRBD1
cdr3_aa: CATSGRGGTGSYNEQFF
cdr3_nt: TGTGCCACCAGCGGCCGAGGGGGGACAGGGTCCTACAATGAGCAGTTCTTC

v_call: TRBV4-2
clone_size: few
j_call: TRBJ2-7
d_call: TRBD2
cdr3_aa: CASSPSPGTSGISYEQYF
cdr3_nt: TGTGCCAGCAGCCCGAGCCCGGGGACTAGCGGGATCTCCTACGAGCAGTACTTC

v_call: TRBV12-3/TRBV12-4
clone_size: NA
j_call: TRBJ2-1
d_call: TRBD2
cdr3_aa: CASRGIAGIYNEQFF
cdr3_nt: TGTGCCAGCAGGGGGATAGCGGGGATCTACAATGAGCAGTTCTTC

v_call: TRBV4-3
clone_size: NA
j_call: TRBJ1-2
d_call: NA
cdr3_aa: CASSQDILGSGPWGGYTF
cdr3_nt: TGCGCCAGCAGCCAAGATATTCTGGGGTCCGGCCCCTGGGGAGGCTACACCTTC

v_call: TRBV6-2/TRBV6-3
clone_size: NA
j_call: TRBJ2-1
d_call: NA
cdr3_aa: CASRVDSSSYNEQFF
cdr3_nt: TGTGCCAGCAGGGTGGACAGTAGCTCATACAATGAGCAGTTCTTC

v_call: TRBV15
clone_size: few
j_call: TRBJ2-2
d_call: NA
cdr3_aa: CATSRVAYTNTGELFF
cdr3_nt: TGTGCCACCAGCAGAGTGGCATATACGAACACCGGGGAGCTGTTTTTT

v_call: TRBV5-1
clone_size: NA
j_call: TRBJ1-4
d_call: NA
cdr3_aa: CASSFGGPNEKLFF
cdr3_nt: TGCGCCAGCAGCTTTGGGGGCCCGAATGAAAAACTGTTTTTT

v_call: TRBV10-3
clone_size: NA
j_call: TRBJ2-5
d_call: NA
cdr3_aa: CAIRVREQETQYF
cdr3_nt: TGTGCCATCAGGGTGAGGGAACAAGAGACCCAGTACTTC

v_call: TRBV24-1
clone_size: few
j_call: TRBJ2-7
d_call: NA
cdr3_aa: CATTPPYEQYF
cdr3_nt: TGTGCCACCACCCCCCCCTACGAGCAGTACTTC

v_call: TRBV4-1
clone_size: NA
j_call: TRBJ2-1
d_call: NA
cdr3_aa: CASSQGPETEQFF
cdr3_nt: TGCGCCAGCAGCCAAGGCCCGGAAACTGAGCAGTTCTTC

v_call: TRBV20-1
clone_size: NA
j_call: TRBJ1-2
d_call: NA
cdr3_aa: CSASLGRGNYGYTF
cdr3_nt: TGCAGTGCTAGCTTGGGGAGGGGAAACTATGGCTACACCTTC

v_call: TRBV20-1
clone_size: few
j_call: TRBJ2-5
d_call: NA
cdr3_aa: CSARVPSAQGKETQYF
cdr3_nt: TGCAGTGCTAGAGTCCCTTCAGCACAGGGAAAAGAGACCCAGTACTTC

v_call: TRBV6-5
clone_size: few
j_call: TRBJ2-7
d_call: NA
cdr3_aa: CASSYSSNYEQYF
cdr3_nt: TGTGCCAGCAGCTACTCGAGCAATTACGAGCAGTACTTC

v_call: TRBV3-1
clone_size: NA
j_call: TRBJ2-1
d_call: TRBD2
cdr3_aa: CASSQGASGREQFF
cdr3_nt: TGTGCCAGCAGCCAAGGGGCTAGCGGGCGTGAGCAGTTCTTC

v_call: TRBV20-1
clone_size: NA
j_call: TRBJ2-1
d_call: NA
cdr3_aa: CSARDGRGSYNEQFF
cdr3_nt: TGCAGTGCTAGAGATGGACGGGGTTCCTACAATGAGCAGTTCTTC

v_call: TRBV6-6
clone_size: many
j_call: TRBJ1-5
d_call: NA
cdr3_aa: CASSYGGFNQPQHF
cdr3_nt: TGTGCCAGCAGTTACGGCGGCTTCAATCAGCCCCAGCATTTT

v_call: TRBV6-5
clone_size: few
j_call: TRBJ1-3
d_call: NA
cdr3_aa: CASKKGSGNTIYF
cdr3_nt: TGTGCCAGCAAGAAGGGCTCTGGAAACACCATATATTTT

v_call: TRBV27
clone_size: few
j_call: TRBJ2-3
d_call: NA
cdr3_aa: CASSLYGGRTDTQYF
cdr3_nt: TGTGCCAGCAGTTTATACGGAGGCCGGACAGATACGCAGTATTTT

v_call: TRBV5-5
clone_size: NA
j_call: TRBJ2-5
d_call: TRBD2
cdr3_aa: CASSFGGGPGETQYF
cdr3_nt: TGTGCCAGCAGCTTCGGGGGGGGCCCTGGGGAGACCCAGTACTTC

v_call: TRBV12-3/TRBV12-4
clone_size: once
j_call: TRBJ2-1
d_call: TRBD2
cdr3_aa: CASSAGGRTRQFF
cdr3_nt: TGTGCCAGCAGCGCGGGGGGTCGGACGAGGCAGTTCTTC

v_call: TRBV7-9
clone_size: once
j_call: TRBJ1-1
d_call: NA
cdr3_aa: CATKSRDPRRNTEAFF
cdr3_nt: TGTGCCACTAAAAGCCGGGACCCCCGAAGGAACACTGAAGCTTTCTTT

v_call: TRBV11-2
clone_size: few
j_call: TRBJ2-7
d_call: NA
cdr3_aa: CASTPNIDEQYF
cdr3_nt: TGTGCCAGCACCCCCAATATTGACGAGCAGTACTTC

v_call: TRBV20-1
clone_size: NA
j_call: TRBJ2-3
d_call: NA
cdr3_aa: CSASPGSTQYF
cdr3_nt: TGCAGTGCTAGTCCCGGGAGTACGCAGTATTTT

v_call: TRBV5-1
clone_size: NA
j_call: TRBJ1-1
d_call: NA
cdr3_aa: CASSLDSPNTEAFF
cdr3_nt: TGCGCCAGCAGCTTGGACAGCCCGAACACTGAAGCTTTCTTT

v_call: TRBV10-3
clone_size: few
j_call: TRBJ2-3
d_call: NA
cdr3_aa: CAISSESSYGTDTQYF
cdr3_nt: TGTGCCATCAGTTCTGAGAGCAGCTATGGCACAGATACGCAGTATTTT

v_call: TRBV27
clone_size: NA
j_call: TRBJ2-1
d_call: TRBD1
cdr3_aa: CASSLGQGDYNEQFF
cdr3_nt: TGTGCCAGCAGCCTGGGACAGGGGGATTACAATGAGCAGTTCTTC

v_call: TRBV6-1
clone_size: few
j_call: TRBJ2-1
d_call: NA
cdr3_aa: CASSAYDEQFF
cdr3_nt: TGTGCCAGCAGTGCTTACGATGAGCAGTTCTTC

v_call: TRBV14
clone_size: NA
j_call: TRBJ2-5
d_call: TRBD2
cdr3_aa: CASSQPTGGRETQYF
cdr3_nt: TGTGCCAGCAGCCAACCGACGGGAGGACGAGAGACCCAGTACTTC

v_call: TRBV5-1
clone_size: NA
j_call: TRBJ2-2
d_call: NA
cdr3_aa: CASSGSSGPTGELFF
cdr3_nt: TGCGCCAGCAGCGGATCCTCGGGTCCCACCGGGGAGCTGTTTTTT

v_call: TRBV14
clone_size: NA
j_call: TRBJ2-3
d_call: NA
cdr3_aa: CASSRQRGADTQYF
cdr3_nt: TGTGCCAGCAGCCGCCAGAGGGGGGCAGATACGCAGTATTTT

v_call: TRBV20-1
clone_size: few
j_call: TRBJ2-5
d_call: NA
cdr3_aa: CSARSSPGEQYF
cdr3_nt: TGCAGTGCTAGAAGTAGTCCGGGAGAGCAGTACTTC

v_call: TRBV5-6
clone_size: NA
j_call: TRBJ2-1
d_call: NA
cdr3_aa: CASSLEHEQFF
cdr3_nt: TGTGCCAGCAGCTTGGAGCATGAGCAGTTCTTC

v_call: TRBV24-1
clone_size: NA
j_call: TRBJ2-3
d_call: NA
cdr3_aa: CATSEPNTDTQYF
cdr3_nt: TGTGCCACCAGTGAGCCGAACACAGATACGCAGTATTTT

v_call: TRBV6-5
clone_size: NA
j_call: TRBJ1-6
d_call: NA
cdr3_aa: CASSYERPYNSPLHF
cdr3_nt: TGTGCCAGCAGTTACGAGAGACCCTATAATTCACCCCTCCACTTT

v_call: TRBV7-9
clone_size: few
j_call: TRBJ2-3
d_call: NA
cdr3_aa: CASSPALALSTDTQYF
cdr3_nt: TGTGCCAGCAGTCCGGCACTAGCCCTAAGCACAGATACGCAGTATTTT

v_call: TRBV20-1
clone_size: NA
j_call: TRBJ2-3
d_call: TRBD2
cdr3_aa: CSANSGGALTDTQYF
cdr3_nt: TGCAGTGCCAATAGCGGGGGGGCCCTTACAGATACGCAGTATTTT

v_call: TRBV9
clone_size: NA
j_call: TRBJ1-5
d_call: TRBD1
cdr3_aa: CVSSVEDRGQPQHF
cdr3_nt: TGTGTCAGCAGCGTAGAAGACAGGGGACAGCCCCAGCATTTT

v_call: TRBV5-1
clone_size: NA
j_call: TRBJ2-7
d_call: TRBD2
cdr3_aa: CASSPLAGVVSDEQYF
cdr3_nt: TGCGCCAGCAGCCCTCTAGCGGGGGTCGTGTCGGATGAGCAGTACTTC

v_call: TRBV20-1
clone_size: NA
j_call: TRBJ1-2
d_call: NA
cdr3_aa: CSARSSDYGYTF
cdr3_nt: TGCAGTGCTAGGTCGTCGGACTATGGCTACACCTTC

v_call: TRBV29-1
clone_size: many
j_call: TRBJ2-3
d_call: NA
cdr3_aa: CSVSAFTDTQYF
cdr3_nt: TGCAGCGTTTCTGCATTCACAGATACGCAGTATTTT

v_call: TRBV4-3
clone_size: few
j_call: TRBJ1-6
d_call: NA
cdr3_aa: CASSQERNAGTLHF
cdr3_nt: TGCGCCAGCAGCCAAGAAAGGAACGCAGGCACCCTCCACTTT

v_call: TRBV7-2
clone_size: few
j_call: TRBJ2-3
d_call: TRBD2
cdr3_aa: CASSLRAPRGGNTDTQYF
cdr3_nt: TGTGCCAGCAGCTTAAGGGCACCTCGGGGGGGTAACACAGATACGCAGTATTTT

v_call: TRBV21-1
clone_size: few
j_call: TRBJ2-4
d_call: NA
cdr3_aa: CASSKAGVGQGSKKGIQYF
cdr3_nt: NA

v_call: TRBV6-6
clone_size: NA
j_call: TRBJ1-4
d_call: TRBD1
cdr3_aa: CASSLRQGGGEKLFF
cdr3_nt: TGTGCCAGCAGTCTGCGACAGGGAGGGGGTGAAAAACTGTTTTTT

v_call: TRBV29-1
clone_size: NA
j_call: TRBJ2-3
d_call: TRBD2
cdr3_aa: CSVEGSSSGGTDTQYF
cdr3_nt: TGCAGCGTTGAAGGCAGTTCCAGCGGGGGAACAGATACGCAGTATTTT